Each of the 25 T cell receptor gamma chains below was sequenced from the same sample in a study of γδ T cells in repeated Plasmodium falciparum infection (dated by TCRdb to about 2021). The library was made by multiplex PCR. TCRdb names Illumina MiSeq as the instrument used. TCRdb called clones from the public reads with CATT, and repeated DNA sequences were later combined into one row. This sample gives 30,000 or so gamma-chain clones in total; 1.4% of them show up just once. The ten largest clones add up to just under 20% of the sample. For bulk TCR repertoire analysis, Vgamma9/Vdelta2+ and Vdelta2-negative gammadelta T cell populations were flow-sorted out of peripheral blood mononuclear cells. What was sequenced was gamma-delta T cells from blood. Receptors were obtained from a pool of human donors (malaria-infected and uninfected, not separated).

In this sample, this clone turned up many times. A read error is likely here: a far larger clone is one base away. At the DNA level, this CDR3 is encoded by other sequences in the same sample as well. The chain couples TRGV9 to TRGJ1 or TRGJ2. Germline matching of the DNA provided the J gene here, since TCRdb leaves it blank. The CDR3 runs 11 residues. V was pared by 4 bases and J by 9 bases, with 6 bases of the junction left unmatched. CDR1 and CDR2 (germline): GITISATS, ISYDGTV (reference sequence). CDR3 residues: CALWEERKKLF. Written as DNA, the CDR3 is TGTGCCTTGTGGGAAGAACGTAAGAAACTCTTT.

In this sample, this clone turned up many times. The protein in TCRdb stems from a much larger clone and differs at residue 7 from this DNA's translation, likely a read error; here the protein is translated from the DNA. The genes are TRGV9 and TRGJP. There are 16 residues in the CDR3. Germline CDR1 GITISATS, CDR2 ISYDGTV (reference sequence). The trim removed 5 bases at V and 6 bases at J, leaving 7 bases unmatched. The CDR3 spells CALWGSRELGKKIKVF. CDR3 sequence (DNA): TGTGCCTTGTGGGGCAGTAGAGAGTTGGGCAAAAAAATCAAGGTATTT.

This clone has at least ten counts. With a far larger clone one base away, a read error is the likely cause. Other DNA sequences in the sample encode the same CDR3. The chain combines TRGV9 with TRGJP. This CDR3 region has 14 residues. Germline loops: CDR1 GITISATS, CDR2 ISYDGTV (reference sequence). As DNA, the CDR3 is TGCGCCTTGTGGGAAGAGTTGGGCAAAAAAATCAAGGTATTT. This translates into CALWEELGKKIKVF.

As concerns this clone: The translation of this DNA and the TCRdb protein of a much larger clone differ at residue 8, probably owing to a read error; the protein shown here is translated from the DNA. V usage is TRGV9 and J usage is TRGJ1 or TRGJ2. TCRdb gives no J gene; it was assigned here by matching the DNA to germline. CDR3 length equals 12 residues. Trimming cost V 0 bases and J 10 bases; bases outside gene matches: 6. CDR1 is GITISATS, CDR2 ISYDGTV, per germline (reference sequence). CDR3: CALWEVACKKLF. The CDR3 bases are TGTGCCTTGTGGGAGGTGGCCTGCAAGAAACTCTTT.

At least ten counts were recorded for this clone. TCRdb's entry gives the protein of a much larger clone, which mismatches this DNA's translation at residue 3, likely from a read error; the protein reported here is translated from the DNA. The V gene was identified as TRGV4, while no J gene was called. The CDR3 consists of 13 residues. Per germline, CDR1 EGSTGY and CDR2 YDSYTSSV. The CDR3 nucleotides read TGTGCCCCCTGGGATGGGCCGATCTTAGCCAAACTCTTT. Translation gives CAPWDGPILAKLF.

This clone was counted only a few times. With only one base between it and a far larger clone, this is likely a read error. Other nucleotide sequences from this sample produce the same CDR3. The chain recombines TRGV9 with TRGJP. The J gene, not given by TCRdb, was assigned here from a germline match of the nucleotide sequence. The CDR3 has 18 residues. Looked up from germline, CDR1 is GITISATS and CDR2 is ISYDGTV (reference sequence). CDR3 amino acids: CALWEVPAQELGKKIKVF. The CDR3 coding sequence is TGTGCCTTGTGGGAGGTGCCCGCGCAAGAGTTGGGAAAAAAAATCAAGGTATTT.

This clone turned up a few times. A far larger clone is one nucleotide away, so this likely arose from a read error. The same CDR3 can be traced to other DNA sequences in this sample. J is TRGJ1 or TRGJ2 and V is TRGV9. Germline matching of the DNA provided the J gene here, since TCRdb leaves it blank. This CDR3 region has 12 residues. Germline V gene sequence: CDR1 GITISATS, CDR2 ISYDGTV (reference sequence). V dropped 3 bases and J dropped 10; count of bases not matched to a gene: 9. CDR3: CALWEPRVKKLF. CDR3 bases: TGTGCCTTGTGGGAGCCACGAGTGAAGAAACTCTTT.

Ten or more counts support this clone. The rearrangement joins TRGV4 to TRGJ1 or TRGJ2. This CDR3 region has 12 residues. Germline-derived CDR1 and CDR2 are EGSTGY and YDSYTSSV. With V trimmed by 8 bases and J by 4 bases, 8 bases remained unmatched. CDR3 sequence: CATFGVYYKKLF. DNA for the CDR3: TGTGCCACCTTCGGGGTGTATTATAAGAAACTCTTT.

This clone was picked up many times. The chain has TRGV4 and TRGJ1 or TRGJ2. Since TCRdb gives no J gene, matching the DNA to germline was used here to assign it. CDR3 length: 10 amino acids. V was pared by 12 bases and J by 2 bases, with 4 bases of the junction left unmatched. Germline-derived CDR1 and CDR2 are EGSTGY and YDSYTSSV. The CDR3 sequence is CAPHYYKKLF. The CDR3 DNA is TGTGCCCCCCATTATTATAAGAAACTCTTT.

This clone showed up just a few times. A far larger clone is a single base away, which makes a read error likely. The sample carries other DNA sequences with the same CDR3. The chain has TRGV9 and TRGJP. As TCRdb names no J gene, one was assigned here on the basis of a DNA match to germline. The germline CDR1 and CDR2 sequences are GITISATS and ISYDGTV (reference sequence). This CDR3 has 17 residues. CDR3 nucleotide sequence: TGTGCTTTGTGGGAGGGGACCCAAGAGTTGGGCAAAAAAATCAAGGTATTT. This sequence encodes CALWEGTQELGKKIKVF.

Worth noting for this clone: A far larger clone is a single base away, which makes a read error likely. This CDR3 is also generated by other DNA sequences in the sample. This chain joins TRGV3 and TRGJ1 or TRGJ2. TCRdb lists no J gene, so it was determined here by aligning the DNA to germline. V shed 4 bases, J shed 8 bases, and the junction held 11 bases outside the gene matches. The CDR3 totals 13 residues. Per germline, CDR1 VTNTFY and CDR2 YDVSTARD (reference sequence). The CDR3 loop reads CATWDTQRDKKLF. As DNA, the CDR3 is TGTGCCACCTGGGATACGCAAAGAGATAAGAAACTCTTT.

In this sample, this clone turned up a few times. The mismatch at residue 5 between this DNA's translation and the TCRdb protein of a much larger clone likely reflects a read error; the protein shown is translated from the DNA. This chain joins TRGV3 and TRGJ1 or TRGJ2. Here the J gene came from matching the DNA to germline, since TCRdb omits it. V was pared by 6 bases and J by 7 bases, with 9 bases of the junction left unmatched. Germline CDR1 and CDR2: VTNTFY and YDVSTARD (reference sequence). The CDR3 runs 12 residues. CDR3 bases: TGTGCCACCTGGATCGTTAACTATAAGAAACTCTTT. Protein sequence: CATWIVNYKKLF.

This clone occurred many times. This chain joins TRGV3 and TRGJ1 or TRGJ2. The CDR3 covers 16 residues. The junction had 8 bases not matched to a gene; V was cut back by 0 bases and J by 0 bases. Germline CDR1 reads VTNTFY; CDR2 reads YDVSTARD (reference sequence). CDR3 DNA sequence: TGTGCCACCTGGGACAGGCCCGCACAGAATTATTATAAGAAACTCTTT. Its protein is CATWDRPAQNYYKKLF.

This clone was seen only a few times. The protein given by TCRdb reflects a much larger clone and differs at residue 9 from this DNA's translation, likely from a read error; the protein shown is the DNA's translation. This chain links TRGV3 with TRGJ1 or TRGJ2. TCRdb gives no J gene; it was assigned here by matching the DNA to germline. The V and J ends lost 0 bases and 3 bases, in that order; junction bases with no gene match: 20. This CDR3 region has 19 residues. Germline V gene lookup returns CDR1 VTNTFY and CDR2 YDVSTARD (reference sequence). CDR3 DNA sequence: TGTGCCACCTGGGACAGGTTCATCGGCGAGGAGGACCGTTATTATAAGAAACTCTTT. It yields the protein CATWDRFIGEEDRYYKKLF.

This clone was observed at least ten times. A read error likely explains why the TCRdb protein, taken from a much larger clone, differs from this DNA's translation at residue 9; the protein shown is translated from the DNA. The chain carries TRGV5 and TRGJ1 or TRGJ2. The J gene, left out of TCRdb, was set here by checking the DNA against germline. The ends lost 0 bases at V and 7 bases at J; junction bases unmatched: 9. The CDR3 runs to 14 residues. Germline-derived CDR1 and CDR2 are VINAFY and YDVSNSKD. The DNA for the CDR3 is TGTGCCACCTGGGACAGGCCTGGAACCTATAAGAAACTCTTT. Protein sequence: CATWDRPGTYKKLF.

Note on this clone: A far larger clone is only one base removed, so a read error is likely. The sample carries other DNA sequences with the same CDR3. The chain carries TRGV2 and TRGJ1 or TRGJ2. Germline CDR1 is EGSNGY and CDR2 is YDSYNSKV. This CDR3 contains 12 residues. The CDR3 nucleotides read TGCGCCACCTGGGACGGGCCCCTTAAGAAACTCTTT. Its protein is CATWDGPLKKLF.

This clone was counted at least ten times. This chain uses TRGV8 with TRGJ1 or TRGJ2. No J gene is reported in TCRdb; it was inferred here by comparing the DNA with germline. The CDR3 covers 10 residues. Germline V gene data show CDR1 as VENAVY and CDR2 as YDSYNSRV. J gave up 8 bases and V 6 bases, and 4 bases lay outside the gene matches. CDR3 amino acids: CATWTNKKLF. CDR3 DNA: TGTGCCACCTGGACAAATAAGAAACTCTTT.

This clone came up a few times. TCRdb assigns this DNA the protein of a much larger clone, which departs from its translation at residue 7; this likely reflects a read error, and the protein shown comes from translating the DNA. The V call is TRGV8, the J call TRGJ1 or TRGJ2. This CDR3 region has 13 residues. Unmatched junction bases numbered 7, after V lost 6 bases and J lost 2 bases. CDR1 and CDR2 from the germline V gene are VENAVY and YDSYNSRV. CDR3 sequence (DNA): TGTGCCACCTGGCACTTGGATTATTATAAGAAACTCTTT. Protein: CATWHLDYYKKLF.

About this clone itself: TCRdb's protein, taken from a much larger clone, differs from this DNA's translation at residue 14, likely owing to a read error; the protein displayed comes from the DNA. The chain links TRGV3 to TRGJP2. Assignment of the J gene here rests on matching the DNA to germline, because TCRdb gives none. From germline, CDR1 is VTNTFY and CDR2 YDVSTARD (reference sequence). CDR3 length: 17 amino acids. CDR3 residues: CATWDRPMLVGDWTKTF. CDR3 nucleotide sequence: TGTGCCACCTGGGACAGGCCTATGTTAGTTGGTGATTGGACCAAGACGTTT.

Points on this clone: TCRdb pairs this DNA with a much larger clone's protein that differs at residue 6, likely a read error; the protein shown was translated from the DNA. The chain joins TRGV9 to TRGJ1 or TRGJ2. TCRdb gives no J gene; it was assigned here by matching the DNA to germline. Per germline, CDR1 GITISATS and CDR2 ISYDGTV (reference sequence). The CDR3 loop spans 14 amino acids. V dropped 2 bases and J dropped 6; count of bases not matched to a gene: 10. CDR3 region: CALWEELLGYKKLF. The CDR3 DNA reads as TGTGCCTTGTGGGAGGAGCTCCTTGGTTATAAGAAACTCTTT.

About this clone itself: A far larger clone is a single base away, which makes a read error likely. Other DNA sequences within the sample encode an identical CDR3. The rearrangement links TRGV9 to TRGJP. TCRdb records no J gene; here it was assigned by comparing the DNA to germline. Germline CDR1 GITISATS, CDR2 ISYDGTV (reference sequence). The CDR3 extends over 20 amino acids. The ends lost 1 base at V and 6 bases at J; junction bases unmatched: 15. This CDR3 is CALWEVWSLLGELGKKIKVF. In DNA form, the CDR3 reads TGTGCCTTGTGGGAGGTCTGGTCCCTATTAGGAGAGTTGGGCAAAAAAATCAAGGTATTT.

In the case of this clone: TCRdb's listed protein matches a much larger clone and diverges from this DNA's translation at residue 6, likely through a read error; the protein shown comes from the DNA. The rearrangement links TRGV9 to TRGJ1 or TRGJ2. The J gene comes from matching the DNA to germline here; TCRdb lacks it. The CDR3 length is 13 residues. Germline trimming cut 3 bases from V and 10 bases from J; bases unmatched to any gene: 12. Germline V gene data show CDR1 as GITISATS and CDR2 as ISYDGTV (reference sequence). The CDR3 protein is CALWELQGRKKLF. The CDR3 DNA is TGTGCCTTGTGGGAGTTGCAAGGGCGAAAGAAACTCTTT.

This clone is labeled as medium-sized (0.01 to 0.1%). Since a much larger clone is just one base distant, this may be a read error. The sample contains more than one DNA sequence encoding this CDR3. The chain carries TRGV9 and TRGJP. The V and J ends lost 5 bases and 4 bases, in that order; junction bases with no gene match: 2. This CDR3 region has 15 residues. CDR1 and CDR2 (germline): GITISATS, ISYDGTV (reference sequence). This chain's CDR3 is CALWVQELGKKIKVF. Here the CDR3 DNA reads TGTGCCTTGTGGGTCCAAGAGTTGGGCAAAAAAATCAAGGTATTT.

This clone has at least ten counts. The sample has other DNA sequences that encode this CDR3 too. CDR3 in amino acids: CALWEGRQELGKKIKVF. The DNA of the CDR3 is TGTGCCTTGTGGGAGGGCCGGCAAGAGTTGGGCAAAAAAATCAAGGTATTT. The chain employs TRGV9 and TRGJP. The CDR3 spans 17 residues. Germline values: CDR1 GITISATS, CDR2 ISYDGTV (reference sequence). The trim removed 2 bases at V and 2 bases at J, leaving 3 bases unmatched.

This clone was seen a few times. The mismatch at residue 3 between this DNA's translation and the TCRdb protein of a much larger clone likely reflects a read error; the protein shown is translated from the DNA. This rearrangement joins TRGV5 to TRGJP2. No J gene was available from TCRdb, and it was assigned here by a germline match of the DNA. CDR1 and CDR2 from the germline V gene are VINAFY and YDVSNSKD. The CDR3 extends over 14 amino acids. The CDR3 sequence is CAAWDRSGDWIKTF. For the CDR3, the DNA is TGTGCCGCCTGGGACAGGTCGGGTGATTGGATCAAGACGTTT.